The clone carrying this TCR beta chain has more than one count but fewer than ten. In the original workflow: For nucleated cells, counts were estimated from reference gene primer amplification. TCRdb's copy holds only in-frame clones and misses some; the assay was immunoSEQ multiplex PCR. V, J and clone size are taken as reported in that table, and D and trimming were inferred from the DNA itself. The sample holds 25,000 to 35,000 clones, about 88% seen once. This entry comes from a study of blood T cell repertoires in COVID-19. Whole-study context: Material from acute and convalescent COVID-19 was sourced from the United States, Italy and Spain. T cells, B-cell-depleted T cells, or PBMCs supplied cDNA or gDNA.

The CDR3 has 14 residues. CDR1 MNHEY and CDR2 SVGAGI come from the germline V gene. Trimming cost V 5 bases and J 4 bases; bases outside gene matches: 4. The rearrangement joins TRBV6-5 to TRBJ1-5, with TRBD1 matching over 8 bases. The clonotype originates from a man in his 70s with active or convalescent COVID-19. The sample was peripheral blood. CDR3: CASSPTGDNQPQHF. DNA for the CDR3: TGTGCCAGCAGTCCGACAGGGGATAATCAGCCCCAGCATTTT.